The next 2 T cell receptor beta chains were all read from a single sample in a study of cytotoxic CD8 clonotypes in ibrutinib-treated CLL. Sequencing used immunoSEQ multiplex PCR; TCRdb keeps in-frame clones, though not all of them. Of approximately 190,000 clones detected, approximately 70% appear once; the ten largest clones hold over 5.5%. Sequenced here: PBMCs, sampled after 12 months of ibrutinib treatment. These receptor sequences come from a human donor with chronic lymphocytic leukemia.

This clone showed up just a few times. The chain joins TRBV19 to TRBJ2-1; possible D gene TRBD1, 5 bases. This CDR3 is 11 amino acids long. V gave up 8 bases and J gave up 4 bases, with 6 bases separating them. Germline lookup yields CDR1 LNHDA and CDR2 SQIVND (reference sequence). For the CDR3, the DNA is TGTGCCAGTGGACATTACAATGAGCAGTTCTTC. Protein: CASGHYNEQFF.

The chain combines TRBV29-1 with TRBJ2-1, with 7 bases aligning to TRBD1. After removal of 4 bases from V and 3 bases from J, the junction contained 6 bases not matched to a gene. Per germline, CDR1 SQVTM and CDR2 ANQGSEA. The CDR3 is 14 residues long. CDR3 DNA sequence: TGCAGCGTTGCCAGGGGGTTTAGCTACAATGAGCAGTTCTTC. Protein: CSVARGFSYNEQFF.